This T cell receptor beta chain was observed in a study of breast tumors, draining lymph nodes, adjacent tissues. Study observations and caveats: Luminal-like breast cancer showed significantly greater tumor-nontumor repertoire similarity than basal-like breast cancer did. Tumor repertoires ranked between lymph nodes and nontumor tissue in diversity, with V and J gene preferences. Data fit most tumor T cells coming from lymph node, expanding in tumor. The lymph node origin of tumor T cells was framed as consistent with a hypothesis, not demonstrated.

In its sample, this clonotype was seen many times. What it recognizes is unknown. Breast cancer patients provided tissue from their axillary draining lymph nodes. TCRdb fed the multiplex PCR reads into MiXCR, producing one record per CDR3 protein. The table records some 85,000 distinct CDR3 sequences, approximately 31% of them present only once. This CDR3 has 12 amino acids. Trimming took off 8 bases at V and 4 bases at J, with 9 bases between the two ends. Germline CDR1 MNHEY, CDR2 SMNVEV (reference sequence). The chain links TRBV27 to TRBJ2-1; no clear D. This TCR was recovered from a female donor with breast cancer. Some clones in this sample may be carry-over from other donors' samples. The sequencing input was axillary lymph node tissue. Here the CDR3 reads CASAPSYNEQFF. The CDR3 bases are TGTGCCAGCGCTCCCAGTTACAATGAGCAGTTCTTC.